The T cell receptor beta chain under discussion was sequenced for a study of OX40 agonist ivuxolimab in advanced cancers. Study information: Partial responses were achieved by three patients: one hepatocellular carcinoma, two cutaneous melanoma. The study's findings and limits: Some of the lowest clonal expansion was seen in partial responders at 0.1-3.0 mg/kg. In the 0.1 to 3.0 mg/kg range, CD4+ and CD8+ blood T cells had expanded clonally by week 6.

Measured with immunoSEQ multiplex PCR; TCRdb has only the in-frame clones, and not every one. The repertoire consists of 60,000 to 85,000 clones, with around 81% occurring once and the leading ten covering roughly 1.9%. The germline V gene has CDR1 SGHTA and CDR2 FQGTGA. The CDR3 has 14 amino acids. V was cut by 0 bases and J by 5 bases, with 10 bases left in between. As for this clone: Its target is unknown.

The sequence was obtained from an adult with an advanced solid tumor such as melanoma, head and neck, liver or kidney cancer. This material consisted of CD4+ or CD8+ T cells sorted from blood, taken in a trial of the OX40 agonist ivuxolimab. This rearrangement joins TRBV7-3 to TRBJ2-5; either TRBD1 or TRBD2 may supply D (5 bases each). CDR3 loop: CASSLTAGTETQYF. The CDR3, as DNA: TGTGCCAGCAGCTTAACAGCAGGGACGGAGACCCAGTACTTC.